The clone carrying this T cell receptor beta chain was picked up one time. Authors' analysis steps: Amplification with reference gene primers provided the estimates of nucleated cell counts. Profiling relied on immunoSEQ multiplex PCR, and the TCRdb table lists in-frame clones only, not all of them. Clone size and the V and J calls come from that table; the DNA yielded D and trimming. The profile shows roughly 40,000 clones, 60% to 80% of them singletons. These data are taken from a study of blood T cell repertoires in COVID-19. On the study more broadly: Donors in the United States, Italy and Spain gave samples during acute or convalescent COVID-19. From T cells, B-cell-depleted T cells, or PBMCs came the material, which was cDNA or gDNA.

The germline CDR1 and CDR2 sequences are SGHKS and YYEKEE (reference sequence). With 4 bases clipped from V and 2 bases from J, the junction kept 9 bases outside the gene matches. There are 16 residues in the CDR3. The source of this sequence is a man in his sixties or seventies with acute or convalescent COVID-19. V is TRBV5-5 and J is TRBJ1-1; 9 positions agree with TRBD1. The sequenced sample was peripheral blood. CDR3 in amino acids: CASSIVPGQGNTEAFF. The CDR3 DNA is TGTGCCAGCAGCATCGTCCCGGGACAGGGTAACACTGAAGCTTTCTTT.